The sequence of this T cell receptor beta chain was determined in a study of blood T cell repertoires in COVID-19. The overall study: From T cells, B-cell-depleted T cells, or PBMCs came the material, which was cDNA or gDNA.

Under the authors' procedure: Researchers report that nucleated cell counts were estimated from reference gene primer amplification. Sequenced by immunoSEQ multiplex PCR; TCRdb stores in-frame clones only, minus some. D and trimming were read from the DNA, whereas the V and J calls and clone size are those reported in that table. The top ten hold 4.5% to 6% of the sample, which has some 140,000 clones, more than 70% seen once. Participants were aged roughly 18 to 90 years, lived in under 25 US areas, and enrolled virtually. Per the germline V gene, CDR1 is MNHEY and CDR2 is SMNVEV (reference sequence). V lost 8 bases and J lost 2, with 13 bases in between. The CDR3 contains 14 residues.

The receptor comes from a man aged 35-49 years with acute COVID-19. The sequenced sample was PBMCs or T cells enriched from blood (not recorded which). J is TRBJ1-3 and V is TRBV27; unclear D gene. The CDR3 reads CASSLSPTGNTIYF. The CDR3 region has the DNA TGTGCCAGCTCCTTGAGTCCCACTGGAAACACCATATATTTT.